A selection of T cell receptor beta chains follows, all from one sample in a study of radiotherapy plus CTLA-4 blockade in lung cancer. Measured with immunoSEQ multiplex PCR; TCRdb has only the in-frame clones, and not every one. The table shows tens of thousands of clones, with less than 80% occurring only once. Sample: peripheral blood, taken from a patient treated with radiotherapy plus ipilimumab. The receptors were sampled from a human donor with non-small cell lung cancer whose response to radiotherapy plus ipilimumab could not be evaluated. Both conserved end residues are part of each CDR3. Fields, in order: CDR3 protein, CDR3 DNA, J gene, D gene, V gene, clone size. D genes are given only for firm matches. Clone size appears in some rows only: once, few, many, or a class for an expanded clone.

CDR3: CASSIGGQGANEQFF
DNA: TGTGCCAGTAGTATAGGTGGACAGGGGGCCAATGAGCAGTTCTTC
J: TRBJ2-1
D: TRBD1
V: TRBV19
size: .

CDR3: CASSHAQGGYEQYF
DNA: TGTGCCAGCAGCCACGCGCAGGGAGGCTACGAGCAGTACTTC
J: TRBJ2-7
D: .
V: TRBV6-5
size: .

CDR3: CASSQDLGLAAEQFF
DNA: TGTGCCAGCAGCCAAGATCTGGGACTAGCGGCTGAGCAGTTCTTC
J: TRBJ2-1
D: TRBD2
V: TRBV4-2
size: .

CDR3: CASSSQRSYEQYF
DNA: TGCGCCAGCAGCTCACAGAGATCCTACGAGCAGTACTTC
J: TRBJ2-7
D: .
V: TRBV5-1
size: .

CDR3: CASSIVENNQPQHF
DNA: TGTGCCAGTAGTATTGTAGAGAACAATCAGCCCCAGCATTTT
J: TRBJ1-5
D: .
V: TRBV19
size: few

CDR3: CASGAGSYNEQFF
DNA: TGTGCCTCAGGAGCGGGCTCCTACAATGAGCAGTTCTTC
J: TRBJ2-1
D: .
V: TRBV10-3
size: few

CDR3: CASSPVQGSQETQYF
DNA: TGTGCCAGCTCACCTGTGCAGGGTTCCCAAGAGACCCAGTACTTC
J: TRBJ2-5
D: .
V: TRBV18
size: .

CDR3: CSVEVAGLKNEQFF
DNA: TGCAGCGTTGAGGTAGCGGGTCTCAAGAATGAGCAGTTCTTC
J: TRBJ2-1
D: TRBD2
V: TRBV29-1
size: .

CDR3: CASSLQGRNTEAFF
DNA: TGTGCCAGCAGCTTACAGGGGAGGAACACTGAAGCTTTCTTT
J: TRBJ1-1
D: .
V: TRBV7-8
size: .

CDR3: CASRKQGAGEKLFF
DNA: TGTGCCAGCAGGAAACAGGGGGCGGGTGAAAAACTGTTTTTT
J: TRBJ1-4
D: TRBD1
V: TRBV27
size: .

CDR3: CASSLDRSSYEQYF
DNA: TGCGCCAGCAGCTTGGACAGGAGCTCCTACGAGCAGTACTTC
J: TRBJ2-7
D: .
V: TRBV5-1
size: .

CDR3: CASSQGQGNGREQFF
DNA: TGCGCCAGCAGCCAAGGACAGGGGAATGGGCGAGAGCAGTTCTTC
J: TRBJ2-1
D: TRBD1
V: TRBV4-1
size: .

CDR3: CASRSGLWANEKLFF
DNA: TGTGCCAGCAGATCAGGACTTTGGGCTAATGAAAAACTGTTTTTT
J: TRBJ1-4
D: .
V: TRBV2
size: .

CDR3: CASSHRQGVSYEQYF
DNA: TGTGCCAGCAGCCATAGACAGGGGGTCTCCTACGAGCAGTACTTC
J: TRBJ2-7
D: TRBD1
V: TRBV5-4
size: .

CDR3: CASSKQGTNEKLFF
DNA: TGTGCCAGCAGCAAACAGGGAACTAATGAAAAACTGTTTTTT
J: TRBJ1-4
D: .
V: TRBV6-5
size: .

CDR3: CASSPYMNSYNEQFF
DNA: TGTGCCAGCAGTCCCTATATGAACTCCTACAATGAGCAGTTCTTC
J: TRBJ2-1
D: .
V: TRBV27
size: once

CDR3: CASSAPGQGYSGANVLTF
DNA: TGCGCCAGCAGCGCCCCGGGACAGGGGTACTCTGGGGCCAACGTCCTGACTTTC
J: TRBJ2-6
D: TRBD1
V: TRBV4-1
size: once